By sample fraction, the clone carrying this T cell receptor beta chain is medium-sized. As yet, its antigen is unknown. Peripheral blood genomic DNA, not sorted cells or RNA, was the template. Trimming shortened V by 0 bases and J by 2 bases, and 7 bases separated the two germline ends. Looked up from germline, CDR1 is SGHNT and CDR2 is YENEEA. The CDR3 covers 15 residues. This sample is drawn from a study of T cell repertoires in aging, cancer and after chemotherapy. Study-wide background: Six age groups, ranging from 30 or younger to 70 or older, included the donors. Whole-study results and caveats: Age-matched healthy donors had significantly more diverse, less clonal blood TCR repertoires than untreated cancer patients.

Rearranged V-D-J TRB sequences were amplified with a mixed TRB-A/B primer pool. From the multiplex PCR reads, TCRdb called clonotypes with MiXCR, one entry per CDR3 protein. The repertoire holds 8,000 to 9,000 distinct CDR3 sequences, with about 41% as singletons. The source of this sequence is a human donor with a solid tumor. The chain recombines TRBV11-3 with TRBJ2-2, with no clear D. The sample consisted of blood. CDR3 coding DNA: TGTGCCAGCAGCTTAGACGGAGTTAACACCGGGGAGCTGTTTTTT. Its protein is CASSLDGVNTGELFF. The full variable domain, in which reference TRBV11-3 and TRBJ2-2 provide the parts outside the CDR3, is EAGVVQSPRYKIIEKKQPVAFWCNPISGHNTLYWYLQNLGQGPELLIRYENEEAVDDSQLPKDRFSAERLKGVDSTLKIQPAELGDSAVYLCASSLDGVNTGELFFGEGSRLTVL.